The clone carrying this TCR beta chain was counted a few times. The antigen remains undetermined. Full-length variable regions came from constant-region reverse primers plus semi-nested Nested Universal Primer A PCR. In TCRdb, the 5' RACE reads were re-called with MiXCR into one record per CDR3 protein. The data hold some 32,000 distinct CDR3 sequences, with 25% to 30% observed a single time. Treg sorting used a CD4+CD25+CD127-/low gate. Overall study findings and caveats: Tumor memory CD4+ T cell TCR gene usage clustered with blood and lymph node memory CD4+ cells and lymph node naive CD4+ cells. Tumor-infiltrating Treg TCR alpha and beta sequences overlapped most with tumor naive CD4+ T cells, then blood naive.

The clonotype was recovered from a female donor with breast cancer. Material for sequencing was tumor-infiltrating Tregs sorted from the breast tumor.

The CDR3 DNA reads TGCGCCAGCAGCCAAGGTGGTGGGCCTTCCTCCTACAATGAGCAGTTCTTC. Translation: CASSQGGGPSSYNEQFF. This chain joins TRBV4-1 and TRBJ2-1; D is unresolved. The V gene's germline CDR1 is MGHRA and CDR2 YSYEKL. The CDR3 contains 17 residues. Trimming took off 1 base at V and 0 bases at J, with 13 bases between the two ends.